The 17 T cell receptor beta chains presented below share a single source sample, sequenced in a study of blood T cell repertoires in COVID-19. Sequencing was performed with immunoSEQ multiplex PCR; in TCRdb, only in-frame clones are kept and a portion is missing. This table holds 56,000 or so clones, roughly 84% found once. What was sequenced was peripheral blood. The origin of the receptors is a man aged 45-65 years with acute or convalescent COVID-19.

The chain is built from TRBV6-5 and TRBJ1-1; no clear D. Looked up from germline, CDR1 is MNHEY and CDR2 is SVGAGI. Trimming took off 6 bases at V and 0 bases at J, with 5 bases between the two ends. This CDR3 contains 12 residues. CDR3 DNA sequence: TGTGCCAGCAGGGGCCTGAACACTGAAGCTTTCTTT. This gives the protein CASRGLNTEAFF.

This clone appeared a single time. The V call is TRBV27, the J call TRBJ1-1; 8 bases agree with TRBD1. CDR1 and CDR2 from the germline V gene are MNHEY and SMNVEV (reference sequence). CDR3 length: 14 residues. With V trimmed by 6 bases and J by 4 bases, 7 bases remained unmatched. The CDR3 loop reads CASSQDRGGTEAFF. For the CDR3, the DNA is TGTGCCAGCAGCCAAGACAGGGGAGGCACTGAAGCTTTCTTT.

The rearrangement uses TRBV30 and TRBJ1-5; maybe TRBD1 (5 bases). Germline V CDR1 and CDR2: GTSNPN, SVGIG (reference sequence). The CDR3 is made up of 13 amino acids. Trimming removed 2 bases from V and 1 base from J, with 6 bases in between. The CDR3 bases are TGTGCCTGGAGTTCAGGGAGCAATCAGCCCCAGCATTTT. Translated, it gives CAWSSGSNQPQHF. Drawing the rest from reference TRBV30 and TRBJ1-5, the complete variable domain is SQTIHQWPATLVQPVGSPLSLECTVEGTSNPNLYWYRQAAGRGLQLLFYSVGIGQISSEVPQNLSASRPQDRQFILSSKKLLLSDSGFYLCAWSSGSNQPQHFGDGTRLSIL.

The chain links TRBV7-6 to TRBJ2-6; D might be TRBD1 (6 bases). The germline CDR1 and CDR2 sequences are SGHVS and FNYEAQ. Trimming pared 6 bases from V and 1 base from J, leaving 7 bases between. The CDR3 sequence is 14 residues long. CDR3 loop: CASSTGSGANVLTF. The CDR3 region has the DNA TGTGCCAGCAGTACAGGGTCTGGGGCCAACGTCCTGACTTTC.

The V and J genes are TRBV4-1 and TRBJ2-3; 13 nucleotides line up with TRBD2. V was clipped by 3 bases and J by 0 bases; unmatched bases: 9. CDR1 and CDR2 (germline): MGHRA, YSYEKL. The CDR3 sequence is 19 residues long. DNA of the CDR3: TGCGCCAGCAGCCACCCAATGAGGACTAGCGGGAGTAGCACAGATACGCAGTATTTT. Translation: CASSHPMRTSGSSTDTQYF.

This rearrangement joins TRBV4-1 to TRBJ2-6, with 7 bases that match TRBD1. The V and J ends lost 1 base and 0 bases, in that order; junction bases with no gene match: 6. CDR3 length equals 18 residues. CDR1 and CDR2 (germline): MGHRA, YSYEKL. CDR3 DNA: TGCGCCAGCAGCCAAGCGTACAGGGGTAGCTCTGGGGCCAACGTCCTGACTTTC. Its translation is CASSQAYRGSSGANVLTF.

This clone has a handful of counts. The chain joins TRBV28 to TRBJ1-2; 7 bases line up with TRBD1. The CDR3 is 14 amino acids. Germline V gene data show CDR1 as MDHEN and CDR2 as SYDVKM. The junction had 6 bases not matched to a gene; V was cut back by 6 bases and J by 2 bases. The DNA of the CDR3 is TGTGCCAGCAGAGGTGGACAGGAGAACTATGGCTACACCTTC. Protein product: CASRGGQENYGYTF.

The rearrangement joins TRBV25-1 to TRBJ2-7, with 7 positions matching TRBD2. Germline loops: CDR1 MGHDK, CDR2 SYGVNS. CDR3 length: 15 residues. The V segment lost 5 bases and the J segment 0 bases; nucleotides outside the gene matches: 7. In DNA form, the CDR3 reads TGTGCCAGCAGTCCCGGGACTATGAGCTCCTACGAGCAGTACTTC. It specifies CASSPGTMSSYEQYF.

This chain connects TRBV6-5 to TRBJ1-3; D remains unclear. The V end lost 6 bases, the J end lost 7 bases, and 13 bases lay between the germline ends. Per germline, CDR1 MNHEY and CDR2 SVGAGI. The CDR3 spans 13 residues. CDR3 region: CASRALHRNTIYF. The DNA for the CDR3 is TGTGCCAGCAGAGCCCTTCACCGGAACACCATATATTTT.

This clone is termed medium-sized. The J gene is TRBJ1-5, the V gene TRBV19; unclear D gene. Trimming cost V 5 bases and J 5 bases, with 10 bases left between them. The CDR3 contains 13 residues. CDR1 and CDR2 from the germline V gene are LNHDA and SQIVND (reference sequence). The CDR3 loop is CASSQVFDQPQHF. The CDR3 nucleotides are TGTGCCAGTAGTCAGGTTTTCGATCAGCCCCAGCATTTT.

The J gene is TRBJ2-7, the V gene TRBV19, with 9 bases aligning to TRBD2. J lost 2 bases, V lost 3 bases, and 2 bases had no gene match. CDR1 LNHDA and CDR2 SQIVND come from the germline V gene (reference sequence). The length of the CDR3 is 14 residues. The CDR3 here is CASSMSGGTYEQYF. DNA for the CDR3: TGTGCCAGTAGTATGAGCGGGGGGACCTACGAGCAGTACTTC.

V is TRBV24-1 and J is TRBJ1-2; D gene uncertain. Deletions cut 3 bases from V and 2 bases from J, with 3 bases between. Per the germline V gene, CDR1 is KGHDR and CDR2 is SFDVKD. The CDR3 is made up of 12 amino acids. Written as DNA, the CDR3 is TGTGCCACCAGTGATATAAACTATGGCTACACCTTC. Translation gives CATSDINYGYTF.

The chain recombines TRBV9 with TRBJ2-7; TRBD2 agrees at 12 bases. The ends lost 4 bases at V and 4 bases at J; junction bases unmatched: 3. Germline CDR1 reads SGDLS; CDR2 reads YYNGEE. The CDR3 loop spans 14 amino acids. The CDR3 DNA is TGTGCCAGCAGCCAGACTAGCGGGAGATACGAGCAGTACTTC. Its translation: CASSQTSGRYEQYF.

This chain uses TRBV27 with TRBJ2-1, with 8 bases matching TRBD2. J gave up 2 bases and V 3 bases, and 3 bases lay outside the gene matches. Germline CDR1 reads MNHEY; CDR2 reads SMNVEV (reference sequence). The CDR3 runs to 15 residues. CDR3 in DNA: TGTGCCAGCAGTTTGGAAGCGGGGGCCTACAATGAGCAGTTCTTC. Its translation is CASSLEAGAYNEQFF.

This chain uses TRBV2 with TRBJ1-6, with 7 bases aligning to TRBD1. The CDR3 consists of 14 residues. V lost 9 bases, J lost 7 bases, and 9 bases stayed unmatched. CDR1 and CDR2 (germline): SNHLY, FYNNEI. The CDR3 nucleotides read TGTGCCAGTCGGGCGGACAGGATCAATTCACCCCTCCACTTT. Amino acid sequence: CASRADRINSPLHF.

This chain uses TRBV7-2 with TRBJ1-5, with D tentatively TRBD1 (6 bases). There are 13 residues in the CDR3. V shed 2 bases and J shed 7 bases, with 9 bases lying between them. Germline loops: CDR1 SGHTA, CDR2 FQGNSA. The CDR3 DNA follows: TGTGCCAGCAGCTTATACAGGGCCCAGCCCCAGCATTTT. Translating gives CASSLYRAQPQHF.

The CDR3 nucleotides are TGTGCCATCAGTTACCGTAGAGAAGAGACCCAGTACTTC. Translation gives CAISYRREETQYF. The chain combines TRBV10-3 with TRBJ2-5; no firm D call. The germline V gene has CDR1 ENHRY and CDR2 SYGVKD. With 5 bases removed from V and 3 bases from J, the gap between germline ends came to 10 bases. The CDR3 runs to 13 residues.